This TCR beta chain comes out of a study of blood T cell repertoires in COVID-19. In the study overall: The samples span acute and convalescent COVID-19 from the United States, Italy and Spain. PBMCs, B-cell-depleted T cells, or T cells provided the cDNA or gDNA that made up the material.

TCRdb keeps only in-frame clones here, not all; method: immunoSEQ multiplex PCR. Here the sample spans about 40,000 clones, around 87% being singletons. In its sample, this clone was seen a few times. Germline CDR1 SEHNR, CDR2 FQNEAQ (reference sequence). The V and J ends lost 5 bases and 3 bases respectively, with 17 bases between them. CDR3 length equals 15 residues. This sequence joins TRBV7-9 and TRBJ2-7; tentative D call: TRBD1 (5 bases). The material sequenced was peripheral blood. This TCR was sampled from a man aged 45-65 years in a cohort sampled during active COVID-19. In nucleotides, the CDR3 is TGTGCCAGCAGCCCCAAGGGGCGGCAGGGCTACGAGCAGTACTTC. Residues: CASSPKGRQGYEQYF.